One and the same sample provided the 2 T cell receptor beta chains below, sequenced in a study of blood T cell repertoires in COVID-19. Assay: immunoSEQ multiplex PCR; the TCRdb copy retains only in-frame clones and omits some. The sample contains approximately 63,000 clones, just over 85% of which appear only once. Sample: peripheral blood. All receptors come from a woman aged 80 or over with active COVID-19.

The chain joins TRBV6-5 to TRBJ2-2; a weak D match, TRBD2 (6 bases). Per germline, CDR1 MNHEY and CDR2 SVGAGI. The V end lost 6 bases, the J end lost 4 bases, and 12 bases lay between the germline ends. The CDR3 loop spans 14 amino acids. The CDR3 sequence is CASSGWEATGELFF. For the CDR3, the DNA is TGTGCCAGCAGCGGTTGGGAGGCCACCGGGGAGCTGTTTTTT.

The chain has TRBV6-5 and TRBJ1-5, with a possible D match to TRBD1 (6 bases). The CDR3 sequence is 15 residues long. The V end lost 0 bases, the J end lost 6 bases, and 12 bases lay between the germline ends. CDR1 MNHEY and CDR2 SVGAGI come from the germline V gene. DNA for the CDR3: TGTGCCAGCAGTTACTCGCAGGGGAAGTGTCAGCCCCAGCATTTT. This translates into CASSYSQGKCQPQHF.